A single sample is the source of the 22 T cell receptor beta chains below, sequenced in a study of T cells in Graves' hyperthyroidism and ophthalmopathy. What was amplified from RNA transcripts were TCR beta CDR3 regions. HTBI primers were used for first-round RT-PCR of the TCR CDR3. TCRdb called the multiplex PCR reads again in MiXCR, with one record for every CDR3 protein. The sample gives 220,000 or so distinct CDR3 sequences, roughly 15% of which show up once; around 30% is in the top ten. Sequences were obtained from blood. The receptors were sampled from a woman aged 18-29 years with Graves' ophthalmopathy.

This clonotype was seen many times. This rearrangement joins TRBV6-2 or TRBV6-3 to TRBJ1-1; 7 bases map to TRBD1. The germline V gene has CDR1 MNHEY and CDR2 SVGEGT. The CDR3 totals 17 residues. The V gene end was trimmed by 0 bases and the J gene end by 0 bases; junction bases not matched to a gene: 7. CDR3 residues: CASSYSLEGALNTEAFF. CDR3 nucleotide sequence: TGTGCCAGCAGTTACTCCCTAGAGGGGGCGTTGAACACTGAAGCTTTCTTT.

This clonotype has at least ten counts. The V gene is TRBV28, the J gene TRBJ2-7; either TRBD1 or TRBD2 may fit D (5 bases each). Trimming pared 3 bases from V and 3 bases from J, leaving 12 bases between. Germline CDR1 and CDR2: MDHEN and SYDVKM. The CDR3 totals 14 residues. Written as DNA, the CDR3 is TGTGCCAGCAGTTTGACCGGGACCGACTACGAGCAGTACTTC. Translation: CASSLTGTDYEQYF.

In this sample, this clonotype turned up many times. V usage is TRBV3-1 and J usage is TRBJ2-7; D call uncertain. V dropped 1 base and J dropped 7 bases, with 5 bases sitting between them. CDR3 length: 11 amino acids. The germline V gene has CDR1 LGHDT and CDR2 YNNKEL (reference sequence). CDR3 sequence (DNA): TGTGCCAGCAGCCAAGTAGGAGAGCAGTACTTC. This gives the protein CASSQVGEQYF.

This clonotype was seen repeatedly, ten times or more. The chain recombines TRBV5-1 with TRBJ1-1; D not certain. The V end was cut by 6 bases, the J end by 6 bases, with 21 bases between. CDR1 and CDR2 from the germline V gene are SGHRS and YFSETQ. This CDR3 spans 15 amino acids. The CDR3 loop reads CASKQTWQSHAEAFF. The DNA of the CDR3 is TGCGCCAGCAAACAAACCTGGCAAAGCCACGCTGAAGCTTTCTTT.

This clonotype was recorded at least ten times. The chain uses TRBV3-1 and TRBJ2-5; D is ambiguous. Germline V gene sequence: CDR1 LGHDT, CDR2 YNNKEL (reference sequence). CDR3 length: 11 amino acids. With 6 bases removed from V and 4 bases from J, the gap between germline ends came to 6 bases. The CDR3 here is CASRAAETQYF. In nucleotides, the CDR3 is TGTGCCAGCAGGGCGGCAGAGACCCAGTACTTC.

With respect to this clonotype: A much larger clone differs by one base, so this may be a read error. The chain is built from TRBV27 and TRBJ2-5, with 8 bases matching TRBD1. V lost 5 bases to trimming and J lost 5 bases; unmatched junction nucleotides: 10. This CDR3 is 15 amino acids long. Germline values: CDR1 MNHEY, CDR2 SMNVEV (reference sequence). The CDR3 loop reads CASSTLTGAWETQYF. The CDR3 bases are TGTGCCAGCAGTACGCTGACAGGGGCGTGGGAGACCCAGTACTTC.

This clonotype has a count of ten or more. The rearrangement uses TRBV6-2 or TRBV6-3 and TRBJ2-5, with D uncertain. Trimming stripped 0 bases from V and 1 base from J, with 6 bases between. CDR3 length: 14 residues. Germline assignment: CDR1 MNHEY and CDR2 SVGEGT. In DNA, the CDR3 is TGTGCCAGCAGTTACTCGGGATCCCAAGAGACCCAGTACTTC. Translation gives CASSYSGSQETQYF.

This clonotype was counted ten times or more. The rearrangement links TRBV7-3 to TRBJ2-1, with unresolved D. Germline loops: CDR1 SGHTA, CDR2 FQGTGA. Between the trimmed V and J ends, which lost 5 bases and 3 bases, there was a span of 17 bases. The CDR3 spans 16 residues. As DNA, the CDR3 is TGTGCCAGCAGCCCCTCTGACCGGACCGACTACAATGAGCAGTTCTTC. Amino acid sequence: CASSPSDRTDYNEQFF.

This clonotype was recorded a few times. The chain joins TRBV7-9 to TRBJ1-1, with unresolved D. The CDR3 totals 14 residues. The germline gives CDR1 SEHNR, CDR2 FQNEAQ (reference sequence). V was trimmed by 2 bases and J by 5 bases, leaving 12 bases between them. CDR3 amino acids: CASSLNSRDTEAFF. The CDR3 nucleotides are TGTGCCAGCAGCTTAAATTCGCGGGATACTGAAGCTTTCTTT.

This clonotype turned up a few times. A much larger clone lies one base from this, so it may be a read error. The gene calls are TRBV28 and TRBJ2-3, with a possible D match to TRBD1 (8 bases). Germline V gene sequence: CDR1 MDHEN, CDR2 SYDVKM. The CDR3 runs to 14 residues. Here the CDR3 DNA reads TGTACCAGCAGTACAGGGGGGGGCACAGATACGCAGTATTTT. Encoded protein: CTSSTGGGTDTQYF.

Ten or more counts support this clonotype. The chain is built from TRBV5-8 and TRBJ2-1, with a possible D match to TRBD1 (8 bases). Germline values: CDR1 SGHTS, CDR2 YDEGEE. The CDR3 has 15 amino acids. The V gene lost 1 base and the J gene lost 9 bases, with 17 bases spanning the gap. CDR3 amino acids: CASSLNRGRVSEQFF. The CDR3 region has the DNA TGTGCCAGCAGCTTGAACAGGGGGAGGGTCAGTGAGCAGTTCTTC.

This clonotype was seen at least ten times. The chain employs TRBV11-2 and TRBJ1-6; D uncertain. The germline V gene has CDR1 SGHAT and CDR2 FQNNGV. This CDR3 spans 15 amino acids. The germline V and J ends were trimmed by 5 bases and 10 bases, with 18 bases remaining between them. The CDR3 loop is CASSPNQVGGSPLHF. The CDR3 DNA is TGTGCCAGCAGCCCGAACCAGGTGGGCGGCTCACCCCTCCACTTT.

This rearrangement joins TRBV30 to TRBJ1-1; D is possibly TRBD1 (6 bases). The germline V and J ends were trimmed by 5 bases and 4 bases, with 11 bases remaining between them. The CDR3 contains 12 residues. Per germline, CDR1 GTSNPN and CDR2 SVGIG (reference sequence). The CDR3 DNA sequence: TGTGCCTGGGGACAGAAGAGCACTGAAGCTTTCTTT. Protein product: CAWGQKSTEAFF.

A remark on this clonotype: This could be a read error, since a much larger clone is one nucleotide away. This CDR3 is missing its conserved last phenylalanine or tryptophan, likely due to a read error. This chain's CDR3 is CASRVGQGTEAFS. CDR3 nucleotides: TGCGCCAGCAGGGTGGGACAGGGGACTGAAGCTTTCTCT. The V and J genes are TRBV10-1 and TRBJ1-1; 10 nucleotides agree with TRBD1. The junction had 3 bases not matched to a gene; V was cut back by 6 bases and J by 5 bases. The CDR3 covers 13 residues. Germline V gene data show CDR1 as WNHNN and CDR2 as SYGVQD (reference sequence).

With regard to this clonotype: A much larger clone differs by one base, so this may be a read error. This chain connects TRBV3-1 to TRBJ1-2; tentative D call: TRBD1 (6 bases). Germline V lookup: CDR1 LGHDT, CDR2 YNNKEL (reference sequence). This CDR3 has 17 amino acids. Written as DNA, the CDR3 is TGTGCCAGCTGCCAACTCCCCGAACAGGGAAGAGGCTATGGCTACACCTTC. Translating gives CASCQLPEQGRGYGYTF.

This clonotype was found many times. This sequence joins TRBV18 and TRBJ2-1; 12 bases agree with TRBD1. This CDR3 has 19 residues. The germline CDR1 and CDR2 sequences are KGHSH and LQKENI. V lost 4 bases to trimming and J lost 1 base; unmatched junction nucleotides: 11. The CDR3 loop reads CASSQSGTGGSKSYNEQFF. CDR3 nucleotides: TGTGCCAGCTCACAGTCCGGGACAGGGGGCTCGAAATCCTACAATGAGCAGTTCTTC.

This clonotype was counted ten times or more. This sequence joins TRBV20-1 and TRBJ2-7; D not resolved. Germline V gene lookup returns CDR1 DFQATT and CDR2 SNEGSKA (reference sequence). The CDR3 has 13 residues. V was trimmed by 1 base and J by 1 base, leaving 8 bases between them. CDR3 in DNA: TGCAGTGCTAGAGTGGTCAATTCCTACGAGCAGTACTTC. Protein sequence: CSARVVNSYEQYF.

This clonotype was seen repeatedly, ten times or more. The chain is built from TRBV29-1 and TRBJ2-7; D gene ambiguous. The germline CDR1 and CDR2 sequences are SQVTM and ANQGSEA. Trimming pared 5 bases from V and 1 base from J, leaving 6 bases between. This CDR3 comprises 11 residues. The CDR3 region has the DNA TGCAGCGTTTACAGTTCCTACGAGCAGTACTTC. This encodes CSVYSSYEQYF.

This rearrangement joins TRBV11-2 to TRBJ2-1, with 14 bases that match TRBD2. The V segment lost 4 bases and the J segment 0 bases; nucleotides outside the gene matches: 11. There are 20 residues in the CDR3. The germline gives CDR1 SGHAT, CDR2 FQNNGV. The CDR3 nucleotides are TGTGCCAGCAGCTCACTAGCCGGGACTAGCGGGAGCCTCTCCTACAATGAGCAGTTCTTC. Amino acids: CASSSLAGTSGSLSYNEQFF. The full variable domain, with the rest looked up from reference TRBV11-2 and TRBJ2-1, is EAGVAQSPRYKIIEKRQSVAFWCNPISGHATLYWYQQILGQGPKLLIQFQNNGVVDDSQLPKDRFSAERLKGVDSTLKIQPAKLEDSAVYLCASSSLAGTSGSLSYNEQFFGPGTRLTVL.

This clonotype was seen repeatedly, ten times or more. This chain connects TRBV5-1 to TRBJ2-7; D possibly corresponds to TRBD1 (5 bases). Trimming removed 0 bases at V and 4 bases at J, with 17 bases between. Germline assignment: CDR1 SGHRS and CDR2 YFSETQ. The CDR3 sequence is 16 residues long. The CDR3 region has the DNA TGCGCCAGCAGCTTGGTCCAGGGAACTGCATTTTACGAGCAGTACTTC. It is translated as CASSLVQGTAFYEQYF. The full variable domain, its missing parts supplied by reference TRBV5-1 and TRBJ2-7, is KAGVTQTPRYLIKTRGQQVTLSCSPISGHRSVSWYQQTPGQGLQFLFEYFSETQRNKGNFPGRFSGRQFSNSRSEMNVSTLELGDSALYLCASSLVQGTAFYEQYFGPGTRLTVT.

This clonotype has a count of ten or more. This chain joins TRBV3-1 and TRBJ1-1; 7 bases fit TRBD1. This CDR3 comprises 13 residues. Germline V gene data show CDR1 as LGHDT and CDR2 as YNNKEL (reference sequence). The V gene end was trimmed by 2 bases and the J gene end by 4 bases; junction bases not matched to a gene: 1. CDR3 sequence: CASSQHRGTEAFF. The DNA for the CDR3 is TGTGCCAGCAGCCAACACAGGGGCACTGAAGCTTTCTTT.

Ten or more counts support this clonotype. The V call is TRBV7-8, the J call TRBJ1-1; 7 bases fit TRBD1. This CDR3 is built from 15 residues. V shed 3 bases, J shed 4 bases, and the junction held 8 bases outside the gene matches. Germline CDR1 is SGHVS and CDR2 is FQNEAQ. Here the CDR3 DNA reads TGTGCCAGCAGCTTGCTATCTTCAGGGGGCACTGAAGCTTTCTTT. This translates into CASSLLSSGGTEAFF.